This TCR beta chain was sequenced during a study of T-cell memory formation after mild COVID-19. The CDR3 covers 13 residues. Deletions cut 1 base from V and 7 bases from J, with 10 bases between. Germline V CDR1 and CDR2: MGHRA, YSYEKL. One entry per CDR3 protein, called by TCRdb with MiXCR from the 5' RACE reads. The data hold about half a million distinct CDR3 sequences, with 15% to 20% observed a single time. This TCR derives from an adult woman who had mild COVID-19 (a few samples of this study predate the infection). Cell type and time point are not known. The rearrangement uses TRBV4-1 and TRBJ1-1; D may be TRBD1 (6 bases). What was sequenced was PBMCs or a T cell subset sorted from them (not recorded which). The CDR3 region is CASSQGTGLEAFF. The DNA for the CDR3 is TGCGCCAGCAGCCAAGGCACAGGGCTTGAAGCTTTCTTT.